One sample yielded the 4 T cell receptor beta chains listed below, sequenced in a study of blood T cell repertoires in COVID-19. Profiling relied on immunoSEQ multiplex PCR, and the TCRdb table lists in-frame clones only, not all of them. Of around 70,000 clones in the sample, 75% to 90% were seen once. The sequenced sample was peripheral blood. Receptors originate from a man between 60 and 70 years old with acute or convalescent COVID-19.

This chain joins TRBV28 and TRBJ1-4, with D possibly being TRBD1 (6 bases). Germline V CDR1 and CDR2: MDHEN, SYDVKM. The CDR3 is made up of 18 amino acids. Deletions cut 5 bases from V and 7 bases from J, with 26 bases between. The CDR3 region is CASSPTTGLGGGGEKLFF. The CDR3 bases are TGTGCCAGCAGTCCTACAACAGGGCTTGGGGGTGGGGGTGAAAAACTGTTTTTT.

As DNA, the CDR3 is TGTGCCAGCAGCTTGGCCGGGTCCTACGAGCAGTACTTC. Translated, it gives CASSLAGSYEQYF. The rearrangement links TRBV5-4 to TRBJ2-7; D uncertain. Germline V gene lookup returns CDR1 SGHNT and CDR2 YYREEE (reference sequence). Trimming removed 0 bases at V and 1 base at J, with 5 bases between. This CDR3 spans 13 amino acids.

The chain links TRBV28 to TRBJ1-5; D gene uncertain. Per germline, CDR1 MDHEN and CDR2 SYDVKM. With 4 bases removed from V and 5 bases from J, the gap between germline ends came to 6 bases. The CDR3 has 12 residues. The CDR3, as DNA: TGTGCCAGCAGTTCGCCAGATCAGCCCCAGCATTTT. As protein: CASSSPDQPQHF.

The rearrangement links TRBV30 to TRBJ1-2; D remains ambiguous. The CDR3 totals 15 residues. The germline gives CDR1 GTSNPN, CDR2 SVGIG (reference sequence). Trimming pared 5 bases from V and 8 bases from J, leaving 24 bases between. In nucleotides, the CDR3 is TGTGCCTGGGGGTTCAGCGGTGGATCTTTGGGGGGCTACACCTTC. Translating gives CAWGFSGGSLGGYTF.